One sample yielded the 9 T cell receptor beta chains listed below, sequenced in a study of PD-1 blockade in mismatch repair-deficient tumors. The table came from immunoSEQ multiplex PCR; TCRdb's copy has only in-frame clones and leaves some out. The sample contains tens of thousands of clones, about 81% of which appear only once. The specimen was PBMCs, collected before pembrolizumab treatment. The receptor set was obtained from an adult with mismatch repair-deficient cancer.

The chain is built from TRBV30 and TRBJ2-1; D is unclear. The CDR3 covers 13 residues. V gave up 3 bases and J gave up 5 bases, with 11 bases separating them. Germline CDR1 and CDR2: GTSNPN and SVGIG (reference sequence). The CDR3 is CAWREPANNEQFF. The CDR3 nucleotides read TGTGCCTGGAGGGAGCCAGCCAACAATGAGCAGTTCTTC.

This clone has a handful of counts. For the CDR3, the DNA is TGTGCCAGCAGCACGGCGACTGGTGCCTACGAGCAGTACTTC. Translated: CASSTATGAYEQYF. The V gene is TRBV7-2, the J gene TRBJ2-7; D not certain. Trimming took off 5 bases at V and 2 bases at J, with 13 bases between the two ends. CDR1 is SGHTA and CDR2 is FQGNSA in the germline V gene. The CDR3 length is 14 residues.

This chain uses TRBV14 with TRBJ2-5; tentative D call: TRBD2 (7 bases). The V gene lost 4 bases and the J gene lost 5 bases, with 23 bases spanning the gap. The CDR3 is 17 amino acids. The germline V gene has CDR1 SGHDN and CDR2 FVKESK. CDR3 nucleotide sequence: TGTGCCAGCAGCCTGGGGGCTGGCGGGAGTTTCGGTGAGACCCAGTACTTC. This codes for CASSLGAGGSFGETQYF.

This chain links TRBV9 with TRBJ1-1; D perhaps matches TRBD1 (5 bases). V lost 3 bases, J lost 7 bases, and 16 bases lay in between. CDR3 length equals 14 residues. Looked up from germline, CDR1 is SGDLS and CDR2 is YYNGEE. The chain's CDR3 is CASSASRQGFEAFF. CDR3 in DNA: TGTGCCAGCAGCGCCTCGAGGCAGGGATTTGAAGCTTTCTTT. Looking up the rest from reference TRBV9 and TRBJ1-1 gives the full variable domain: DSGVTQTPKHLITATGQRVTLRCSPRSGDLSVYWYQQSLDQGLQFLIQYYNGEERAKGNILERFSAQQFPDLHSELNLSSLELGDSALYFCASSASRQGFEAFFGQGTRLTVV.

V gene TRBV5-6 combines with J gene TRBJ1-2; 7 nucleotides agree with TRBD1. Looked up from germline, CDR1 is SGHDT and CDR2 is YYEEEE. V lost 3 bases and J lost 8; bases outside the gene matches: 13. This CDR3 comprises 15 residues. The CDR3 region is CASSWGSRDREGYTF. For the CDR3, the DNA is TGTGCCAGCAGCTGGGGGTCCCGGGACAGAGAAGGCTACACCTTC.

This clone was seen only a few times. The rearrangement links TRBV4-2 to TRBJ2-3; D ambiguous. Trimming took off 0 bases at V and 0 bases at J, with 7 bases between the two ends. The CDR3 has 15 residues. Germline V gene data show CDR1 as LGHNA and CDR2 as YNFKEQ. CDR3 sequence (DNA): TGTGCCAGCAGCCAAGATCCTATCAGCACAGATACGCAGTATTTT. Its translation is CASSQDPISTDTQYF.

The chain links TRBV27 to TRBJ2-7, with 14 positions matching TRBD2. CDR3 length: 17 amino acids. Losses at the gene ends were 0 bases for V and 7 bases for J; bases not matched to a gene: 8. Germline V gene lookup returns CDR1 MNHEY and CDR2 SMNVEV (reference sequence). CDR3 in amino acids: CASSLSPGLAGVDEQYF. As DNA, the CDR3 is TGTGCCAGCAGTTTATCCCCGGGACTAGCGGGAGTGGATGAGCAGTACTTC.

The CDR3, as DNA: TGTGCCAGCCTTCGGACAGGAGGGGGTCAGCCCCAGCATTTT. This encodes CASLRTGGGQPQHF. The gene calls are TRBV2 and TRBJ1-5; TRBD1 aligns across 7 bases. CDR1 is SNHLY, CDR2 FYNNEI, per germline. The ends lost 8 bases at V and 6 bases at J; junction bases unmatched: 10. The CDR3 loop spans 14 amino acids.

The CDR3 loop is CASRGGQVPYEQYF. The DNA of the CDR3 is TGTGCCAGCAGGGGCGGACAGGTCCCCTACGAGCAGTACTTC. This chain links TRBV28 with TRBJ2-7; 7 bases fit TRBD1. The germline V gene has CDR1 MDHEN and CDR2 SYDVKM. The length of the CDR3 is 14 residues. V lost 6 bases to trimming and J lost 2 bases; unmatched junction nucleotides: 7.